This T cell receptor beta chain was profiled in a study of T cells in Graves' hyperthyroidism and ophthalmopathy. As for the study in general: Peripheral blood was secured at the point of initial diagnosis, before any treatment. General observations from the study: Most clonotypes expanded in thyroid above 0.001 were likewise present in blood.

Researchers amplified the TCR beta CDR3 regions from RNA transcripts. The study used the HTBI primer set for a first-round RT-PCR of the TCR CDR3. Each CDR3 protein is one row after TCRdb ran MiXCR on the multiplex PCR reads. The repertoire holds about half a million distinct CDR3 sequences, with about 20% as singletons. V dropped 5 bases and J dropped 3; count of bases not matched to a gene: 7. The CDR3 totals 15 residues. From germline, CDR1 is LNHNV and CDR2 YYDKDF (reference sequence). Orbital computed tomography, thyroid ultrasound, serum thyroxine and TRAb, and clinical symptoms together informed the diagnoses. Only a few counts were recorded for this clonotype. Its antigen is not identified.

The sample comprised blood. The chain has TRBV15 and TRBJ2-7, with 10 nucleotides matching TRBD1. This sequence was found in a woman aged 70-85 years with Graves' ophthalmopathy. CDR3 nucleotide sequence: TGTGCCACCAGCGACAGGGGACAGGGGTACTACGAGCAGTACTTC. It encodes CATSDRGQGYYEQYF. Complete variable domain (other parts from reference TRBV15 and TRBJ2-7): DAMVIQNPRYQVTQFGKPVTLSCSQTLNHNVMYWYQQKSSQAPKLLFHYYDKDFNNEADTPDNFQSRRPNTSFCFLDIRSPGLGDTAMYLCATSDRGQGYYEQYFGPGTRLTVT.